This T cell receptor beta chain was documented in a study of naive and memory T cell subsets (dated by TCRdb to 2015 to 2018). Regarding the research as a whole: In the figure summarizing the skin biopsy and whole blood samples, around 10 blood donors, 7 tuberculin skin test biopsies and 3 saline control biopsies were reported. PCR2 was typically performed as a SYBR Green qPCR that was stopped at a set threshold, although end-point PCR (around 6 cycles) could be used instead for low-input samples. Points the paper makes about the study in general: The RNA-based method was acknowledged as potentially sensitive to TCR transcript changes with T cell activation and differentiation.

The library was prepared using 5' RACE. Four rounds of PCR, run with the SP2 primer together with nested alpha and beta constant region primers, were used to amplify the ligated cDNA. TCR RNA was reverse transcribed with SuperScript IV using alpha and beta constant region primers for the blood and skin samples. T4 RNA ligase 1 was used to ligate an oligonucleotide containing the Illumina SP2 primer and a UMI to the 3' end of the cDNA. To prevent hairpin formation, the 12-nucleotide UMI was made up of two random hexamers with an eight-base spacer between them. From the second PCR onward, TCR alpha and beta chain libraries were processed separately and dual indexed for multiplexing. After pooling, the indexed libraries were analyzed by capillary electrophoresis and sequenced on either an Illumina MiSeq or NextSeq. To boost base diversity and improve cluster recognition, PhiX DNA at about 5-7.5% was spiked into the libraries. As for the authors' bioinformatics: Demultiplexor pulled UMIs out of read 2, joined the UMIs with the TCR sequence from read 1, and separated reads according to sample indices. Decombinator identified V and J genes and V-J junctions and gave each TCR a five-part identifier that included V and J deletions. Collapsinator relied on UMIs to correct both sequencing errors and PCR amplification heterogeneity, producing a UMI-based abundance for each TCR. CDR3Translator converted identifiers to nucleotide sequence, translated to amino acids, and extracted CDR3 regions using terminal motifs. Error-corrected alpha and beta TCR counts from blood and skin were compared after normalization to input RNA amount. TCRdb passed the public sequencing reads through fastp at Q25 and MiXCR, retaining productive beta sequences. Entries that share a CDR3 protein sequence are merged under the most common genes and DNA. TCRdb's processing, not the authors' own work, is the source of the V and J calls. This sample has 50,000 to 60,000 distinct CDR3 sequences in its table, and around 7.3% of those were observed once. 9.8% of the sample belongs to the ten largest clones.

This clonotype occurred many times. Which antigen it targets is not known. Per-base quality was not reported, and no clone a single base away is much larger than it. The study described a robust, sensitive protocol for amplifying, sequencing and analyzing TCRs, using 3' ligation of a UMI-containing oligonucleotide to TCR cDNA. For whole blood analysis, around 2.4 ml of peripheral blood was collected from healthy adult volunteers into Tempus tubes, and RNA was extracted following the manufacturer's instructions. Total RNA, without cell sorting, was DNase treated with RQ1 DNase before reverse transcription, targeting roughly 1 to 1,100 ng input. Libraries were prepared from skin biopsies and whole blood so that pipeline robustness could be tested in samples in which T cells form a minority population. Measured from the cysteine to the phenylalanine, the CDR3 is 14 residues long. Just the 42-base CDR3 DNA is kept, in frame starting at base 1. CDR1 MGHRA and CDR2 YSYEKL are derived from the germline V gene. Relative to germline, V is missing 0 bases and J is missing 9 bases, with 5 bases of the junction outside any gene match.

The V and J segments used are TRBV4-1 and TRBJ1-1, with TRBD1 matching 9 junction bases. This sequence was found in a female donor in good health. The DNA sequence is TGCGCCAGCAGCCAAGACGGGACAGGGAGAAAAGCTTTCTTT. This is translated as CASSQDGTGRKAFF.